This T cell receptor (beta chain) was captured by sequencing in a study of T cells in Graves' hyperthyroidism and ophthalmopathy. General study findings and limits: The model anticipated ophthalmopathy a median about 7 months pre-onset.

This clonotype has a count of ten or more. As yet, its antigen is unknown. Amplification of TCR beta CDR3 regions was performed using RNA transcripts as template. A set of HTBI primers served as the primers for a first-round RT-PCR of the TCR CDR3. TCRdb passed the multiplex PCR reads through MiXCR, listing each CDR3 protein once. The repertoire holds 490,000 or so distinct CDR3 sequences, with under 25% as singletons. The germline V gene encodes CDR1 GTSNPN and CDR2 SVGIG (reference sequence). Trimming shortened V by 0 bases and J by 0 bases, and 5 bases separated the two germline ends. The CDR3 runs 13 residues.

The rearrangement links TRBV30 to TRBJ1-2; D call uncertain. The material sequenced was blood. The source of this sequence is an older woman with Graves' ophthalmopathy. The CDR3 DNA reads as TGTGCCTGGAGTGTATCAGCTAACTATGGCTACACCTTC. Protein product: CAWSVSANYGYTF.